The clone carrying this T cell receptor beta chain turned up a few times. Its specificity is unknown. Conversion of TCR transcripts into cDNA relied on 5'RACE template switching, which added a universal primer site and UMIs. TCRdb independently ran MiXCR on the 5' RACE reads; one entry per CDR3 protein. This sample has some 320,000 distinct CDR3 sequences; 8.7% occur once, and the top ten carry around 3.4%. Germline lookup yields CDR1 LNHDA and CDR2 SQIVND (reference sequence). This CDR3 has 13 amino acids. V lost 8 bases and J lost 2, with 10 bases in between. The sample is drawn from a study of T cells after yellow fever vaccination. Study-level results: Peak timing came faster in the weaker secondary response, day 5 versus 15. The study re-detected most primary-vaccination clones after the booster (roughly 95% CD4, roughly 91% CD8). There was a small share of clonotypes that showed up in both the CD4 and CD8 compartments.

The specimen was CD4+ T cells sorted from PBMCs, collected 5 days after the yellow fever booster vaccination. The chain recombines TRBV19 with TRBJ1-3; D not resolved. The sequence came from a man aged 18 to 29 who received the YFV17D yellow fever vaccine. The CDR3 spells CASPSSPGNTIYF. The CDR3 DNA is TGTGCCAGTCCTAGCTCTCCTGGAAACACCATATATTTT. Combining the CDR3 with reference TRBV19 and TRBJ1-3 gives the whole variable domain DGGITQSPKYLFRKEGQNVTLSCEQNLNHDAMYWYRQDPGQGLRLIYYSQIVNDFQKGDIAEGYSVSREKKESFPLTVTSAQKNPTAFYLCASPSSPGNTIYFGEGSWLTVV.